This T cell receptor beta chain was identified in a study of naive and memory T cell subsets. General study points: In naive cells, over 90% of TCR sequences were seen only once. Naive repertoires, especially CD8, held a few larger clonotypes, possibly memory cells re-expressing CD45RA.

This CDR3 has 14 amino acids. V lost 6 bases and J lost 4; bases outside the gene matches: 8. CDR1 MDHEN and CDR2 SYDVKM come from the germline V gene. After CD4 positive bead selection, the CD4-negative fraction gave CD8 T cells. Two oligonucleotides, mixed equimolar, formed the beta constant-region primer covering TRBC1 and TRBC2. Four rounds of PCR amplified the ligated cDNA using nested alpha and beta constant-region primers plus SP2. TCRdb passed the UMI-ligation and nested PCR reads through MiXCR, listing each CDR3 protein once. Here the sample spans roughly 150,000 distinct CDR3 sequences, about 20% being singletons. A remark on this clonotype: Its target is not known.

Sequenced: naive CD4+ T cells from blood. The origin of this receptor is a human donor in good health. The V gene is TRBV28, the J gene TRBJ1-2; 7 bases match TRBD1. CDR3: CASRADRVSYGYTF. The CDR3 DNA reads as TGTGCCAGCAGGGCCGACAGGGTGAGCTATGGCTACACCTTC.